Below, 15 T cell receptor beta chains from the same sample are listed, as sequenced in a study of control samples from healthy donors and cancer patients. The data were produced by immunoSEQ multiplex PCR, yet TCRdb's version contains in-frame clones alone and is incomplete. Of 150,000 to 200,000 clones in the sample, almost 90% were seen once. Source material: blood. The receptor set was obtained from a woman aged 50 to 65 in good health.

This clone was observed once. The chain joins TRBV4-3 to TRBJ2-3; TRBD2 agrees at 9 bases. The CDR3 is made up of 15 amino acids. Looked up from germline, CDR1 is LGHNA and CDR2 is YSLEER. V lost 3 bases, J lost 4 bases, and 5 bases stayed unmatched. The CDR3 loop reads CASSHLAGKSDTQYF. As DNA, the CDR3 is TGCGCCAGCAGCCACCTAGCGGGAAAGTCAGATACGCAGTATTTT.

CDR3 region: CASSDGVYGGYTF. The CDR3 bases are TGTGCCAGCAGTGACGGGGTTTATGGCGGCTACACCTTC. This chain connects TRBV2 to TRBJ1-2; D unresolved. Germline V gene sequence: CDR1 SNHLY, CDR2 FYNNEI. V was pared by 3 bases and J by 8 bases, with 13 bases between. This CDR3 comprises 13 residues. Based on the CDR3 plus reference TRBV2 and TRBJ1-2, the full variable domain is EPEVTQTPSHQVTQMGQEVILRCVPISNHLYFYWYRQILGQKVEFLVSFYNNEISEKSEIFDDQFSVERPDGSNFTLKIRSTKLEDSAMYFCASSDGVYGGYTFGSGTRLTVV.

The rearrangement links TRBV5-5 to TRBJ2-7; possibly TRBD1 for D (6 bases). The CDR3 is made up of 16 amino acids. CDR1 and CDR2 (germline): SGHKS, YYEKEE (reference sequence). Trimming took 2 bases from V and 0 from J, leaving 15 bases between them. The chain's CDR3 is CASSFGDTILSYEQYF. CDR3 nucleotides: TGTGCCAGCAGCTTCGGGGACACTATTCTCTCCTACGAGCAGTACTTC.

This clone was recorded once. This chain joins TRBV14 and TRBJ1-2, with D hard to call. This CDR3 is 13 amino acids long. Germline CDR1 is SGHDN and CDR2 is FVKESK. V was shortened by 1 base and J by 8 bases, with 11 bases between the two germline ends. The CDR3 nucleotides read TGTGCCAGCAGCCAAGCTACTTCCACCGGCTACACCTTC. Residues: CASSQATSTGYTF.

The J gene is TRBJ2-5, the V gene TRBV3-1 (or the pseudogene TRBV3-2); 8 nucleotides agree with TRBD1. V was pared by 0 bases and J by 5 bases, with 17 bases of the junction left unmatched. The length of the CDR3 is 19 residues. Looked up from germline, CDR1 is LGHDT and CDR2 is YNNKEL (reference sequence). The CDR3 coding sequence is TGTGCCAGCAGCCAAGATTCCCCTGGGGGCAGGGGGCGCGTCGAGACCCAGTACTTC. Residues: CASSQDSPGGRGRVETQYF.

V is TRBV15 and J is TRBJ2-7; 8 nucleotides match TRBD1. The germline gives CDR1 LNHNV, CDR2 YYDKDF (reference sequence). This CDR3 region has 20 residues. The J segment lost 3 bases and the V segment lost 0 bases, leaving 19 bases of the junction unmatched. This CDR3 reads CATSRDTPPDRGRWLYEQYF. The CDR3 DNA reads as TGTGCCACCAGCAGAGATACTCCCCCCGACAGGGGTCGGTGGCTCTACGAGCAGTACTTC.

This chain links TRBV12-3 or TRBV12-4 with TRBJ1-2; 8 nucleotides line up with TRBD1. The V segment lost 6 bases and the J segment 3 bases; nucleotides outside the gene matches: 0. CDR3 length equals 12 residues. The CDR3 protein is CASRGQDYGYTF. CDR3 coding DNA: TGTGCCAGCAGGGGACAGGACTATGGCTACACCTTC.

This clone was seen once. The chain couples TRBV9 to TRBJ2-7; TRBD2 is a possible D gene (7 bases). CDR1 and CDR2 from the germline V gene are SGDLS and YYNGEE. CDR3 length: 16 residues. The ends were cut back, 0 bases at V and 4 bases at J, with 17 bases in the middle. The CDR3 is CASSVGGLAEGYEQYF. For the CDR3, the DNA is TGTGCCAGCAGCGTAGGGGGGCTAGCGGAGGGATACGAGCAGTACTTC.

The chain joins TRBV14 to TRBJ2-7; D is unresolved. V dropped 1 base and J dropped 5 bases, with 12 bases sitting between them. This CDR3 has 14 residues. CDR1 SGHDN and CDR2 FVKESK come from the germline V gene. DNA of the CDR3: TGTGCCAGCAGCCAAGGGGTCAGTTCGGACGAGCAGTACTTC. It encodes CASSQGVSSDEQYF.

The chain has TRBV6-6 and TRBJ1-3; tentatively, D is TRBD1 (6 bases). V was shortened by 5 bases and J by 0 bases, with 11 bases between the two germline ends. Germline V CDR1 and CDR2: MNHNY, SVGAGI (reference sequence). This CDR3 is built from 15 residues. The CDR3 region has the DNA TGTGCCAGCAGTCAGGGGCCTCTCTCTGGAAACACCATATATTTT. Translation gives CASSQGPLSGNTIYF.

The chain has TRBV15 and TRBJ2-2; D is ambiguous. The germline V gene has CDR1 LNHNV and CDR2 YYDKDF (reference sequence). The CDR3 runs to 15 residues. The germline V and J ends were trimmed by 0 bases and 4 bases, with 9 bases remaining between them. CDR3: CATSREGVGTGELFF. CDR3 in DNA: TGTGCCACCAGCAGAGAGGGTGTCGGCACCGGGGAGCTGTTTTTT.

The rearrangement uses TRBV7-2 and TRBJ2-7, with 10 nucleotides matching TRBD2. Germline loops: CDR1 SGHTA, CDR2 FQGNSA. The CDR3 is made up of 13 amino acids. V trimming: 3 bases; J trimming: 6 bases; junction bases outside the gene matches: 2. The CDR3 sequence is CASSFSGRAEQYF. For the CDR3, the DNA is TGTGCCAGCAGCTTCAGCGGGAGGGCCGAGCAGTACTTC.

This clone was detected a few times. CDR3 bases: TGTGCCAGCAGTTTTGGCCTGGGGTATGGCTACACCTTC. The encoded protein is CASSFGLGYGYTF. The chain recombines TRBV12-3 or TRBV12-4 with TRBJ1-2; D unresolved. This CDR3 is 13 amino acids long. Trimming left V 3 bases short and J 5 bases short, with 10 bases between.

The rearrangement joins TRBV7-8 to TRBJ2-5, with 13 positions matching TRBD2. Germline trimming cut 8 bases from V and 4 bases from J; bases unmatched to any gene: 4. Germline V gene sequence: CDR1 SGHVS, CDR2 FQNEAQ. This CDR3 has 14 residues. The CDR3 spells CASGTSGKGETQYF. CDR3 in DNA: TGTGCCAGCGGGACTAGCGGGAAGGGAGAGACCCAGTACTTC.

This chain joins TRBV28 and TRBJ2-7, with a weak D call TRBD1 (5 bases). This CDR3 region has 12 residues. Germline V gene lookup returns CDR1 MDHEN and CDR2 SYDVKM. Trimming took 8 bases from V and 3 from J, leaving 11 bases between them. CDR3 sequence reads: CASRQPGYEQYF. CDR3 DNA: TGTGCCAGCCGACAGCCAGGCTACGAGCAGTACTTC.